What follows describes a single T cell receptor beta chain. Some clones are missing from TCRdb's copy, which holds only in-frame ones; the method was immunoSEQ multiplex PCR. The sample includes around 310,000 clones, 80% to 95% of them seen just once. The CDR3 length is 15 residues. The trim removed 7 bases at V and 0 bases at J, leaving 8 bases unmatched. Germline CDR1 MNHEY, CDR2 SVGEGT. The sample belongs to a study of blood T cell repertoires in COVID-19. Material for sequencing was peripheral blood. The chain carries TRBV6-2 or TRBV6-3 and TRBJ2-7, with 8 bases that match TRBD2. The TCR comes from a woman younger than 45 with COVID-19, enrolled during active disease. This CDR3 is CASTNSGGISYEQYF. The CDR3 nucleotides are TGTGCCAGCACTAACTCGGGAGGGATCTCCTACGAGCAGTACTTC.